Shown below are 17 T cell receptor beta chains from a single sample sequenced in a study of vaccination effects on CD4 cells after COVID-19. CD4+ T cells specific for antigen were expanded with viral peptide pools by the ViraFEST assay before sequencing. Following an approximately 10-day culture, CD4+ T cells were purified. In the vaccine recipients, nucleocapsid antibodies were negative and there was no prior SARS-CoV-2 infection. Antigens of these TCRs are unknown. The data were produced by immunoSEQ multiplex PCR, yet TCRdb's version contains in-frame clones alone and is incomplete. The top ten hold just over 6% of the sample, which has about 52,000 clones, approximately 79% seen once. Sequences were derived from CD4+ T cells from PBMCs cultured with HCoV-OC43 spike peptides, sampled before COVID-19 vaccination. Subset: HCoV-OC43 spike overlapping peptide pool stimulation. The receptors come from a human donor who received a COVID-19 vaccine.

The CDR3 sequence is CASSPNILRAGISGYTF. CDR3 nucleotides: TGCGCCAGCAGCCCGAACATCCTCAGGGCGGGTATATCTGGCTACACCTTC. The chain carries TRBV5-1 and TRBJ1-2, with a possible D match to TRBD1 (5 bases). This CDR3 has 17 residues. V was trimmed by 4 bases and J by 7 bases, leaving 26 bases between them. Germline V gene lookup returns CDR1 SGHRS and CDR2 YFSETQ.

The chain couples TRBV7-2 to TRBJ2-2, with TRBD1 identical over 8 bases. Looked up from germline, CDR1 is SGHTA and CDR2 is FQGNSA. With V trimmed by 2 bases and J by 3 bases, 2 bases remained unmatched. The length of the CDR3 is 15 residues. The CDR3 DNA reads as TGTGCCAGCAGCTTACAGACAGGGGACACCGGGGAGCTGTTTTTT. This codes for CASSLQTGDTGELFF.

This chain joins TRBV2 and TRBJ2-1, with D perhaps TRBD2 (6 bases). Germline values: CDR1 SNHLY, CDR2 FYNNEI. The CDR3 length is 15 residues. Trimming stripped 1 base from V and 6 bases from J, with 13 bases between. The CDR3 loop reads CASSEEVGRGNEQFF. CDR3 in DNA: TGTGCCAGCAGTGAAGAGGTGGGGCGGGGCAATGAGCAGTTCTTC.

The chain joins TRBV18 to TRBJ2-7, with D tentatively TRBD2 (7 bases). V shed 5 bases and J shed 6 bases, with 14 bases lying between them. CDR3 length: 13 residues. The germline V gene encodes CDR1 KGHSH and CDR2 LQKENI. The CDR3 DNA reads TGTGCCAGCTCATTGCGGGGGCAAAGCGAGCAGTACGTC. This encodes CASSLRGQSEQYV.

This sequence joins TRBV15 and TRBJ2-4; D perhaps matches TRBD1 (7 bases). The CDR3 totals 19 residues. The germline gives CDR1 LNHNV, CDR2 YYDKDF (reference sequence). Trimming left V 3 bases short and J 0 bases short, with 21 bases between. This chain's CDR3 is CATSRAGTEPNLAKNIQYF. Written as DNA, the CDR3 is TGTGCCACCAGCAGGGCGGGGACAGAGCCCAATCTAGCCAAAAACATTCAGTACTTC.

In this sample, this clone turned up a few times. Here the CDR3 reads CASSVRTGGYEQYV. The CDR3 nucleotides read TGTGCCAGCAGTGTCAGGACGGGTGGGTACGAGCAGTACGTC. The rearrangement links TRBV2 to TRBJ2-7; D not certain. The CDR3 is made up of 14 amino acids. The germline V and J ends were trimmed by 4 bases and 4 bases, with 14 bases remaining between them. Germline V CDR1 and CDR2: SNHLY, FYNNEI.

The gene calls are TRBV28 and TRBJ2-3; 9 bases are a match to TRBD2. The CDR3 is made up of 15 amino acids. Trimming took 3 bases from V and 5 from J; bases not matched to a gene: 6. Germline V gives CDR1 MDHEN, CDR2 SYDVKM. The CDR3 DNA sequence: TGTGCCAGCAGTTTCGTGCGGGGGGGCGTAGATACGCAGTATTTT. It encodes CASSFVRGGVDTQYF.

This chain joins TRBV20-1 and TRBJ2-1; D remains unclear. This CDR3 has 12 amino acids. V was pared by 3 bases and J by 6 bases, with 9 bases between. CDR1 is DFQATT and CDR2 is SNEGSKA in the germline V gene (reference sequence). The CDR3 DNA is TGCAGTGCTAGTTCTGTTTCCAATGAGCAGTTCTTC. Translating it yields CSASSVSNEQFF.

The chain joins TRBV27 to TRBJ2-3; D unclear. In germline, CDR1 is MNHEY, CDR2 SMNVEV (reference sequence). Trimming removed 2 bases from V and 0 bases from J, with 15 bases in between. The CDR3 sequence is 17 residues long. CDR3 sequence reads: CASSLLPIPSSTDTQYF. In DNA, the CDR3 is TGTGCCAGCAGTTTACTCCCCATACCGTCTAGCACAGATACGCAGTATTTT.

This chain joins TRBV6-6 and TRBJ1-6, with 7 bases identical to TRBD1. The CDR3 runs 16 residues. The V gene's germline CDR1 is MNHNY and CDR2 SVGAGI (reference sequence). The trim removed 8 bases at V and 7 bases at J, leaving 14 bases unmatched. The CDR3 region has the DNA TGTGCCAGCGGGGGAAGAGGGGGCGCAGGAAATTCACCCCTCCACTTT. It yields the protein CASGGRGGAGNSPLHF.

The sample holds a few counts of this clone. The chain links TRBV7-9 to TRBJ1-2, with unresolved D. From germline, CDR1 is SEHNR and CDR2 FQNEAQ (reference sequence). V lost 2 bases and J lost 6, with 10 bases in between. The CDR3 is made up of 13 amino acids. The CDR3: CASSLLRVDGYTF. DNA for the CDR3: TGTGCCAGCAGCTTATTGAGGGTCGATGGCTACACCTTC.

CDR3 protein: CAWAPSGFSEKLFF. CDR3 nucleotide sequence: TGTGCCTGGGCTCCCTCGGGTTTCAGCGAAAAACTGTTTTTT. The V gene is TRBV30, the J gene TRBJ1-4; D ambiguous. The germline V gene has CDR1 GTSNPN and CDR2 SVGIG (reference sequence). The CDR3 totals 14 residues. Trimming pared 5 bases from V and 8 bases from J, leaving 18 bases between.

The gene calls are TRBV3-1 (or the pseudogene TRBV3-2) and TRBJ2-2; TRBD2 is a possible D gene (6 bases). Germline lookup yields CDR1 LGHDT and CDR2 YNNKEL (reference sequence). The CDR3 is made up of 13 amino acids. The germline V and J ends were trimmed by 3 bases and 6 bases, with 8 bases remaining between them. Here the CDR3 reads CASSQGGAGELFF. CDR3 coding DNA: TGTGCCAGCAGCCAGGGAGGAGCCGGGGAGCTGTTTTTT.

The CDR3 sequence: CASSDGLAGGRAQYF. The CDR3 DNA reads as TGTGCCAGCAGTGACGGACTAGCGGGGGGGCGGGCCCAGTACTTC. This chain joins TRBV6-1 and TRBJ2-5; TRBD2 aligns across 15 bases. In germline, CDR1 is MNHNS, CDR2 SASEGT. The CDR3 spans 15 residues. The junction had 5 bases not matched to a gene; V was cut back by 3 bases and J by 9 bases.

The chain carries TRBV24-1 and TRBJ2-3; D may match TRBD1 or TRBD2 (5 bases each). V gave up 4 bases and J gave up 2 bases, with 18 bases separating them. Germline CDR1 is KGHDR and CDR2 is SFDVKD. The CDR3 sequence is 17 residues long. CDR3 region: CATSDRGTAAYTDTQYF. In DNA, the CDR3 is TGTGCCACCAGTGACCGAGGGACCGCAGCGTACACAGATACGCAGTATTTT.

The chain is built from TRBV5-1 and TRBJ1-3; 7 bases line up with TRBD1. The CDR3 has 14 residues. V dropped 4 bases and J dropped 3; count of bases not matched to a gene: 4. CDR1 and CDR2 from the germline V gene are SGHRS and YFSETQ. The CDR3 here is CASSEDRLGNTIYF. CDR3 nucleotides: TGCGCCAGCAGCGAGGACAGGCTTGGAAACACCATATATTTT. The full variable domain, rest sourced from reference TRBV5-1 and TRBJ1-3, is KAGVTQTPRYLIKTRGQQVTLSCSPISGHRSVSWYQQTPGQGLQFLFEYFSETQRNKGNFPGRFSGRQFSNSRSEMNVSTLELGDSALYLCASSEDRLGNTIYFGEGSWLTVV.

J is TRBJ1-5 and V is TRBV19, with 8 bases aligning to TRBD1. The V gene end was trimmed by 5 bases and the J gene end by 3 bases; junction bases not matched to a gene: 6. CDR1 and CDR2 (germline): LNHDA, SQIVND (reference sequence). The CDR3 has 15 amino acids. The CDR3, as DNA: TGTGCCAGTAGTGAAGACAGGGGCCCCAATCAGCCCCAGCATTTT. Translation gives CASSEDRGPNQPQHF.